This passage covers 29 T cell receptor beta chains from one sample sequenced in a study of CD8+ T cells in alopecia areata. Stated treatment: oral pan-JAK inhibitor, 5-10 mg twice daily. TCR sequencing used cDNA made by reverse transcription of extracted RNA. TCRdb's table, derived via immunoSEQ multiplex PCR, lists solely in-frame clones and lacks some. The sample yields some 220,000 clones, under 75% seen once. Specimen: CD4+ T cells sorted from blood, collected at week 4, from a patient treated with tofacitinib. These receptor sequences come from a human donor with alopecia areata.

This rearrangement joins TRBV20-1 to TRBJ1-2, with D maybe TRBD1 (5 bases). V was clipped by 1 base and J by 8 bases, with 8 bases between them. CDR3 size: 11 residues. CDR1 DFQATT and CDR2 SNEGSKA come from the germline V gene (reference sequence). CDR3 in amino acids: CSARARDGYTF. The CDR3 DNA reads TGCAGTGCTAGAGCAAGGGACGGCTACACCTTC.

This clone was counted a few times. The J gene is TRBJ2-4, the V gene TRBV7-8; TRBD2 agrees at 7 bases. CDR3 length: 15 amino acids. CDR1 SGHVS and CDR2 FQNEAQ come from the germline V gene. V shed 2 bases, J shed 5 bases, and the junction held 6 bases outside the gene matches. The DNA of the CDR3 is TGTGCCAGCAGCTTAAAAACCCGGGGGGAAAACATTCAGTACTTC. It codes for CASSLKTRGENIQYF.

V gene TRBV4-1 combines with J gene TRBJ2-3; 11 bases match TRBD2. CDR1 is MGHRA, CDR2 YSYEKL, per germline. J gave up 3 bases and V 2 bases, and 7 bases lay outside the gene matches. The CDR3 is made up of 17 amino acids. CDR3 sequence reads: CASSQSTTSGATDTQYF. In DNA form, the CDR3 reads TGCGCCAGCAGCCAATCGACGACTAGCGGGGCGACAGATACGCAGTATTTT.

This clone was counted a few times. The chain uses TRBV7-8 and TRBJ2-1, with 13 positions matching TRBD2. The CDR3 is 16 residues long. Trimming cost V 5 bases and J 6 bases; bases outside gene matches: 7. CDR1 is SGHVS, CDR2 FQNEAQ, per germline. CDR3 bases: TGTGCCAGCAGCGCCATACTAGCGGGGGGGCCCAATGAGCAGTTCTTC. It translates to CASSAILAGGPNEQFF.

The chain recombines TRBV29-1 with TRBJ2-1, with 13 bases that match TRBD2. The length of the CDR3 is 16 residues. The germline CDR1 and CDR2 sequences are SQVTM and ANQGSEA. Trimming at V came to 1 base and at J to 4 bases, leaving 4 bases not matched to a gene. The DNA for the CDR3 is TGCAGCGTTGAAGGGGGACTAGCGGGGTTATACAATGAGCAGTTCTTC. Encoded protein: CSVEGGLAGLYNEQFF.

V is TRBV29-1 and J is TRBJ1-1; 7 nucleotides agree with TRBD1. The junction had 4 bases not matched to a gene; V was cut back by 8 bases and J by 1 base. Germline V gives CDR1 SQVTM, CDR2 ANQGSEA. The CDR3 has 12 residues. The CDR3 sequence: CSSRQGNTEAFF. As DNA, the CDR3 is TGCAGCTCGCGACAGGGGAACACTGAAGCTTTCTTT.

The chain has TRBV6-6 and TRBJ1-2; D not certain. CDR3 size: 11 residues. Looked up from germline, CDR1 is MNHNY and CDR2 is SVGAGI (reference sequence). V lost 11 bases and J lost 8, with 15 bases in between. The CDR3 spells CAGAREGGYTF. The DNA for the CDR3 is TGTGCCGGTGCCCGGGAAGGAGGCTACACCTTC.

The genes are TRBV27 and TRBJ1-2; perhaps TRBD1 as D (5 bases). Germline CDR1 is MNHEY and CDR2 is SMNVEV (reference sequence). This CDR3 comprises 13 residues. Trimming shortened V by 5 bases and J by 4 bases, and 11 bases separated the two germline ends. Here the CDR3 DNA reads TGTGCCAGCAGTACGCCCCAGGGCTATGGCTACACCTTC. Translating gives CASSTPQGYGYTF.

This clone was counted once. J is TRBJ2-5 and V is TRBV7-8; D is perhaps TRBD1 (5 bases). Trimming took off 4 bases at V and 4 bases at J, with 10 bases between the two ends. CDR3 length: 13 residues. Germline V CDR1 and CDR2: SGHVS, FQNEAQ. The CDR3 nucleotides read TGTGCCAGCAGCTCGCAGGGTAGAGAGACCCAGTACTTC. It specifies CASSSQGRETQYF.

The chain recombines TRBV2 with TRBJ2-5, with TRBD1 identical over 9 bases. Per the germline V gene, CDR1 is SNHLY and CDR2 is FYNNEI. J gave up 3 bases and V 3 bases, and 5 bases lay outside the gene matches. The CDR3 sequence is 15 residues long. The CDR3: CASSDSGTGKETQYF. Written as DNA, the CDR3 is TGTGCCAGCAGTGATTCCGGGACAGGGAAAGAGACCCAGTACTTC.

This clone has just a few counts. This sequence joins TRBV5-1 and TRBJ1-6, with 9 bases that match TRBD1. Losses at the gene ends were 4 bases for V and 8 bases for J; bases not matched to a gene: 7. The CDR3 covers 15 residues. Germline V gene lookup returns CDR1 SGHRS and CDR2 YFSETQ. The chain's CDR3 is CASSPTGDRDSPLHF. CDR3 nucleotides: TGCGCCAGCAGCCCCACGGGGGACAGGGATTCACCCCTCCACTTT.

Comments on this clone: At the DNA level, this CDR3 is encoded by other sequences in the same sample as well. The rearrangement links TRBV29-1 to TRBJ1-2; 7 positions match TRBD1. This CDR3 spans 12 amino acids. With V trimmed by 6 bases and J by 6 bases, 7 bases remained unmatched. Per germline, CDR1 SQVTM and CDR2 ANQGSEA. This chain's CDR3 is CSVAGGAHGYTF. The CDR3 DNA sequence: TGCAGCGTCGCAGGGGGGGCACATGGCTACACCTTC.

The chain is built from TRBV11-2 and TRBJ1-2, with D possibly being TRBD1 (5 bases). Germline V lookup: CDR1 SGHAT, CDR2 FQNNGV. V shed 5 bases and J shed 6 bases, with 19 bases lying between them. The CDR3 length is 15 residues. CDR3 in amino acids: CASSPLGVSGDGYTF. DNA of the CDR3: TGTGCCAGCAGCCCTCTGGGGGTTTCGGGGGATGGCTACACCTTC.

V usage is TRBV19 and J usage is TRBJ1-2, with D unclear. Germline loops: CDR1 LNHDA, CDR2 SQIVND (reference sequence). CDR3 length: 9 amino acids. The DNA for the CDR3 is TGTCGAACTATCTATGGCTACACCTTC. Its translation is CRTIYGYTF.

The chain has TRBV7-2 and TRBJ1-2; D might be TRBD1 (5 bases). Trimming shortened V by 2 bases and J by 5 bases, and 9 bases separated the two germline ends. The CDR3 covers 13 residues. Germline V gene lookup returns CDR1 SGHTA and CDR2 FQGNSA. DNA for the CDR3: TGTGCCAGCAGCTTACAGGGTAGTTATGGCTACACCTTC. It specifies CASSLQGSYGYTF.

This clone was seen a few times. The chain employs TRBV19 and TRBJ1-2; D not certain. CDR1 is LNHDA and CDR2 is SQIVND in the germline V gene (reference sequence). The V and J ends lost 4 bases and 3 bases respectively, with 6 bases between them. CDR3 length: 12 residues. CDR3 bases: TGTGCCAGTAGTAGAGAGGACTATGGCTACACCTTC. Its protein is CASSREDYGYTF.

V and J are TRBV29-1 and TRBJ1-2; D gene uncertain. The V end lost 8 bases, the J end lost 6 bases, and 16 bases lay between the germline ends. The germline CDR1 and CDR2 sequences are SQVTM and ANQGSEA. This CDR3 is built from 12 residues. This CDR3 is CSTPDAAHGYTF. CDR3 DNA: TGCAGCACCCCGGACGCAGCTCATGGCTACACCTTC.

The sample holds one count of this clone. The chain recombines TRBV19 with TRBJ2-7; 8 bases fit TRBD1. Germline V gene sequence: CDR1 LNHDA, CDR2 SQIVND (reference sequence). Trimming at V came to 5 bases and at J to 3 bases, leaving 9 bases not matched to a gene. The CDR3 extends over 15 amino acids. CDR3 loop: CASSPAQGAIYEQYF. The CDR3, as DNA: TGTGCCAGTAGTCCCGCGCAGGGGGCAATCTACGAGCAGTACTTC.

This chain connects TRBV7-2 to TRBJ2-2; 7 nucleotides agree with TRBD1. Germline assignment: CDR1 SGHTA and CDR2 FQGNSA. V trimming: 5 bases; J trimming: 6 bases; junction bases outside the gene matches: 9. The CDR3 loop spans 15 amino acids. CDR3 in amino acids: CASSQYRGGPGELFF. The CDR3 DNA follows: TGTGCCAGCAGCCAATACAGGGGTGGGCCCGGGGAGCTGTTTTTT. The full variable domain, its missing parts supplied by reference TRBV7-2 and TRBJ2-2, is GAGVSQSPSNKVTEKGKDVELRCDPISGHTALYWYRQSLGQGLEFLIYFQGNSAPDKSGLPSDRFSAERTGGSVSTLTIQRTQQEDSAVYLCASSQYRGGPGELFFGEGSRLTVL.

Notes on this clone: Other DNA sequences in this specimen translate into the identical CDR3. The rearrangement uses TRBV4-1 and TRBJ2-5; 8 bases align to TRBD1. The CDR3 contains 15 residues. The V and J ends lost 1 base and 2 bases, in that order; junction bases with no gene match: 3. Germline values: CDR1 MGHRA, CDR2 YSYEKL. The CDR3 loop reads CASSQVQGGQETQYF. CDR3 nucleotides: TGCGCCAGCAGCCAAGTACAGGGGGGTCAAGAGACCCAGTACTTC.

The rearrangement joins TRBV30 to TRBJ1-1; 7 nucleotides match TRBD1. The CDR3 has 12 amino acids. The V gene end was trimmed by 2 bases and the J gene end by 7 bases; junction bases not matched to a gene: 4. CDR1 is GTSNPN, CDR2 SVGIG, per germline (reference sequence). CDR3: CAWSRGTVEAFF. Here the CDR3 DNA reads TGTGCCTGGAGTCGGGGGACAGTTGAAGCTTTCTTT.

The gene calls are TRBV29-1 and TRBJ2-7; D is possibly TRBD1 (6 bases). Germline V lookup: CDR1 SQVTM, CDR2 ANQGSEA. CDR3 length: 12 amino acids. The V and J ends lost 7 bases and 0 bases respectively, with 10 bases between them. CDR3 amino acids: CSASDSSYEQYF. As DNA, the CDR3 is TGCAGCGCATCGGACAGCTCCTACGAGCAGTACTTC.

The rearrangement joins TRBV23-1 to TRBJ2-7; the match to TRBD1 covers 8 bases. TRBV23-1 is designated an ORF whose function remains uncertain. The CDR3 runs to 16 residues. V trimming: 1 base; J trimming: 5 bases; junction bases outside the gene matches: 10. The CDR3 DNA sequence: TGCGCCAGCAGTCAATACCTGACAGGGGCCTGGGACGAGCAGTACTTC. It yields the protein CASSQYLTGAWDEQYF.

This chain connects TRBV11-3 to TRBJ2-7; TRBD2 matches at 13 bases. Germline CDR1 reads SGHNT; CDR2 reads YENEEA. V lost 5 bases and J lost 2; bases outside the gene matches: 6. The CDR3 runs to 16 residues. The CDR3 protein is CASSPGLAGSAYEQYF. Here the CDR3 DNA reads TGTGCCAGCAGCCCGGGACTAGCGGGATCGGCCTACGAGCAGTACTTC.

The rearrangement uses TRBV5-1 and TRBJ1-1, with a possible D match to TRBD1 (6 bases). This CDR3 is 13 amino acids long. CDR1 SGHRS and CDR2 YFSETQ come from the germline V gene. Between the trimmed V and J ends, which lost 2 bases and 6 bases, there was a span of 11 bases. CDR3 protein: CASSLTGTPEAFF. The CDR3 bases are TGCGCCAGCAGCTTAACCGGGACACCTGAAGCTTTCTTT.

The chain combines TRBV5-1 with TRBJ1-2, with TRBD1 matching 7 bases. This CDR3 is 17 amino acids long. V shed 4 bases, J shed 2 bases, and the junction held 14 bases outside the gene matches. CDR1 SGHRS and CDR2 YFSETQ come from the germline V gene. This chain's CDR3 is CASSRTVGTGANYGYTF. The CDR3 DNA reads TGCGCCAGCAGCCGCACGGTTGGCACAGGGGCCAACTATGGCTACACCTTC. The variable domain in full, completed from reference TRBV5-1 and TRBJ1-2, reads KAGVTQTPRYLIKTRGQQVTLSCSPISGHRSVSWYQQTPGQGLQFLFEYFSETQRNKGNFPGRFSGRQFSNSRSEMNVSTLELGDSALYLCASSRTVGTGANYGYTFGSGTRLTVV.

A single count supports this clone. The chain employs TRBV27 and TRBJ2-1; maybe TRBD1 (6 bases). The length of the CDR3 is 14 residues. The germline gives CDR1 MNHEY, CDR2 SMNVEV (reference sequence). Between the trimmed V and J ends, which lost 7 bases and 0 bases, there was a span of 10 bases. The CDR3: CASNGGSSYNEQFF. The CDR3 DNA is TGTGCCAGCAATGGGGGCAGCTCCTACAATGAGCAGTTCTTC.

The sample holds a few counts of this clone. The rearrangement links TRBV19 to TRBJ1-2; TRBD1 might be the D (5 bases). Trimming took off 3 bases at V and 8 bases at J, with 19 bases between the two ends. CDR1 is LNHDA and CDR2 is SQIVND in the germline V gene (reference sequence). The CDR3 loop spans 15 amino acids. This CDR3 reads CASSIPQTTRGGYTF. In DNA, the CDR3 is TGTGCCAGTAGTATTCCCCAGACCACCCGGGGCGGCTACACCTTC.

This chain links TRBV28 with TRBJ2-4; TRBD1 might be the D (6 bases). The CDR3 has 15 residues. With 4 bases removed from V and 2 bases from J, the gap between germline ends came to 12 bases. Germline loops: CDR1 MDHEN, CDR2 SYDVKM. CDR3 coding DNA: TGTGCCAGCAGTTCTACAGGGAGAACCAAAAACATTCAGTACTTC. It is translated as CASSSTGRTKNIQYF.